Listed here are 16 T cell receptor beta chains from one sample, sequenced in a study of T-cell reconstitution after alpha-beta-depleted transplantation in children. Unique molecular identifiers were incorporated when the TCRbeta library was constructed. One entry per CDR3 protein, called by TCRdb with MiXCR from the PCR reads. Found here are 98,000 or so distinct CDR3 sequences, around a quarter of them singletons; the top ten hold about a fifth. The sequences come from PBMCs, collected before TCRalphabeta/CD19-depleted stem cell transplant. These receptor sequences come from a boy aged 2 to 9 with acute lymphoblastic leukemia, due to receive a stem cell transplant.

The chain links TRBV4-3 to TRBJ2-3; a weak D match, TRBD2 (5 bases). Germline CDR1 and CDR2: LGHNA and YSLEER. Trimming took off 1 base at V and 7 bases at J, with 21 bases between the two ends. This CDR3 region has 17 residues. The CDR3, as DNA: TGCGCCAGCAGCCAAGGGGCAGGAGGACGCTCCGCGAATACGCAGTATTTT. Translated, it gives CASSQGAGGRSANTQYF.

A few counts support this clonotype. The chain links TRBV12-3 or TRBV12-4 to TRBJ2-5; 7 nucleotides agree with TRBD2. The CDR3 totals 13 residues. V lost 6 bases to trimming and J lost 6 bases; unmatched junction nucleotides: 7. The CDR3 region is CASSSSSGKTQYF. In nucleotides, the CDR3 is TGTGCCAGCAGCTCGTCCAGCGGGAAGACCCAGTACTTC.

The chain employs TRBV20-1 and TRBJ2-3; 11 positions agree with TRBD2. Germline CDR1 is DFQATT and CDR2 is SNEGSKA (reference sequence). The CDR3 has 14 amino acids. V shed 6 bases, J shed 4 bases, and the junction held 6 bases outside the gene matches. CDR3 nucleotide sequence: TGCAGTGCCCCGACTAGCGGGATTTCAGATACGCAGTATTTT. It specifies CSAPTSGISDTQYF.

This clonotype was detected only a few times. This sequence joins TRBV5-1 and TRBJ2-7; TRBD2 matches 7 bases. CDR1 SGHRS and CDR2 YFSETQ come from the germline V gene. V shed 0 bases, J shed 3 bases, and the junction held 6 bases outside the gene matches. The CDR3 has 15 residues. The CDR3 bases are TGCGCCAGCAGCTTGGTTCTAGCGGAGAACTACGAGCAGTACTTC. Amino acids: CASSLVLAENYEQYF.

The chain carries TRBV30 and TRBJ1-5; D is ambiguous. Germline V gene sequence: CDR1 GTSNPN, CDR2 SVGIG (reference sequence). With 2 bases removed from V and 2 bases from J, the gap between germline ends came to 10 bases. The CDR3 has 14 residues. CDR3 sequence: CAWSSPVGNQPQHF. CDR3 sequence (DNA): TGTGCCTGGAGTAGTCCAGTGGGCAATCAGCCCCAGCATTTT.

The chain uses TRBV9 and TRBJ2-5; tentative D call: TRBD2 (6 bases). This CDR3 has 15 residues. V lost 1 base and J lost 1, with 11 bases in between. Germline CDR1 SGDLS, CDR2 YYNGEE. The CDR3 region is CASSVMGGAQETQYF. The CDR3 DNA reads TGTGCCAGCAGCGTAATGGGCGGGGCCCAAGAGACCCAGTACTTC. The whole variable domain, filled in from reference TRBV9 and TRBJ2-5, reads DSGVTQTPKHLITATGQRVTLRCSPRSGDLSVYWYQQSLDQGLQFLIQYYNGEERAKGNILERFSAQQFPDLHSELNLSSLELGDSALYFCASSVMGGAQETQYFGPGTRLLVL.

This clonotype was seen repeatedly, ten times or more. The rearrangement uses TRBV28 and TRBJ1-1, with D uncertain. The CDR3 consists of 14 residues. Germline V gives CDR1 MDHEN, CDR2 SYDVKM. V was pared by 8 bases and J by 1 base, with 14 bases between. CDR3 in amino acids: CASALDMTNTEAFF. CDR3 nucleotides: TGTGCCAGCGCCCTAGACATGACGAACACTGAAGCTTTCTTT.

V and J are TRBV4-1 and TRBJ2-1, with a possible D match to TRBD1 (6 bases). CDR1 and CDR2 (germline): MGHRA, YSYEKL. The CDR3 has 16 amino acids. V was clipped by 0 bases and J by 4 bases, with 13 bases between them. Here the CDR3 DNA reads TGCGCCAGCAGCCAAGAGGCCGCGACAGGATACAATGAGCAGTTCTTC. Amino acid sequence: CASSQEAATGYNEQFF.

The chain carries TRBV24-1 and TRBJ2-2; perhaps TRBD1 as D (5 bases). The V and J ends lost 5 bases and 1 base respectively, with 19 bases between them. The CDR3 totals 18 residues. Germline V CDR1 and CDR2: KGHDR, SFDVKD. The CDR3 loop is CATSANIGHQGNTGELFF. The CDR3 DNA follows: TGTGCCACCAGTGCAAACATCGGACACCAAGGGAACACCGGGGAGCTGTTTTTT.

This clonotype was detected many times. The gene calls are TRBV20-1 and TRBJ2-5; the D gene is possibly TRBD2 (5 bases). The CDR3 covers 13 residues. Trimming pared 1 base from V and 3 bases from J, leaving 9 bases between. Per the germline V gene, CDR1 is DFQATT and CDR2 is SNEGSKA (reference sequence). The CDR3 DNA follows: TGCAGTGCTAGAGTAATCGGGAAAGAGACCCAGTACTTC. Residues: CSARVIGKETQYF.

The J gene is TRBJ2-5, the V gene TRBV4-2; D is possibly TRBD2 (6 bases). The CDR3 is made up of 16 amino acids. Germline assignment: CDR1 LGHNA and CDR2 YNFKEQ. V was clipped by 0 bases and J by 4 bases, with 15 bases between them. The CDR3 loop reads CASSQEAEGRRETQYF. In DNA, the CDR3 is TGTGCCAGCAGCCAAGAGGCGGAGGGGAGACGAGAGACCCAGTACTTC.

The chain has TRBV5-1 and TRBJ2-3; a weak D match, TRBD2 (6 bases). CDR1 is SGHRS and CDR2 is YFSETQ in the germline V gene. The CDR3 length is 15 residues. V was pared by 4 bases and J by 5 bases, with 17 bases between. This chain's CDR3 is CASSHNSGGIDTQYF. Written as DNA, the CDR3 is TGCGCCAGCAGCCATAATAGCGGAGGCATAGATACGCAGTATTTT.

This clonotype has just one count. The CDR3 sequence is CASSPEGKRGLNEQYF. As DNA, the CDR3 is TGTGCCAGCTCACCAGAAGGGAAGAGGGGTTTAAACGAGCAGTACTTC. The rearrangement links TRBV18 to TRBJ2-7; either TRBD1 or TRBD2 may supply D (5 bases each). Trimming cost V 2 bases and J 5 bases, with 19 bases left between them. CDR1 and CDR2 (germline): KGHSH, LQKENI. CDR3 length: 16 residues. Full variable domain (remainder filled in from reference TRBV18 and TRBJ2-7): NAGVMQNPRHLVRRRGQEARLRCSPMKGHSHVYWYRQLPEEGLKFMVYLQKENIIDESGMPKERFSAEFPKEGPSILRIQQVVRGDSAAYFCASSPEGKRGLNEQYFGPGTRLTVT.

This clonotype was detected many times. V and J are TRBV4-3 and TRBJ2-6; D unclear. CDR1 and CDR2 (germline): LGHNA, YSLEER. The germline V and J ends were trimmed by 0 bases and 0 bases, with 6 bases remaining between them. This CDR3 contains 16 residues. The CDR3 sequence: CASSQDGFSGANVLTF. The CDR3 DNA follows: TGCGCCAGCAGCCAAGATGGGTTCTCTGGGGCCAACGTCCTGACTTTC.

This chain connects TRBV7-9 to TRBJ2-3; no firm D call. V dropped 7 bases and J dropped 4 bases, with 6 bases sitting between them. Germline V gene sequence: CDR1 SEHNR, CDR2 FQNEAQ (reference sequence). This CDR3 spans 11 amino acids. The CDR3 is CASTDSDTQYF. CDR3 coding DNA: TGTGCCAGCACCGACTCAGATACGCAGTATTTT.

The table lists this clonotype with a few counts. J is TRBJ2-5 and V is TRBV3-1; TRBD2 matches at 8 bases. V was clipped by 1 base and J by 5 bases; unmatched bases: 9. CDR1 is LGHDT and CDR2 is YNNKEL in the germline V gene (reference sequence). This CDR3 spans 16 amino acids. The CDR3 DNA sequence: TGTGCCAGCAGCCAAGCCCTAGCGGGTTCGCGGGAGACCCAGTACTTC. Its protein is CASSQALAGSRETQYF.